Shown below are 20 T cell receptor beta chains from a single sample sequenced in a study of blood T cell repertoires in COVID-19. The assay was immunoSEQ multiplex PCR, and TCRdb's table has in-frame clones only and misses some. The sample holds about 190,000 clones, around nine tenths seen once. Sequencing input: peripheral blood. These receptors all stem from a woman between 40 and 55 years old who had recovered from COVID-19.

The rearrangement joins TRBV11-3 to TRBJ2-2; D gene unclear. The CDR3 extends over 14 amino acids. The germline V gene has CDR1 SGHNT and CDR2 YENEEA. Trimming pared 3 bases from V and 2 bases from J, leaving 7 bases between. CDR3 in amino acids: CASSFDSNTGELFF. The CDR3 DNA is TGTGCCAGCAGCTTCGACTCTAACACCGGGGAGCTGTTTTTT.

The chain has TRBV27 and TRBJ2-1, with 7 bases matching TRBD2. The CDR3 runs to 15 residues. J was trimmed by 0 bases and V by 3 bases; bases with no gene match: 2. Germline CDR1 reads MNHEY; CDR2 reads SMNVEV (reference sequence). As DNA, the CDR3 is TGTGCCAGCAGTTTGGGGAGGGGCTCCTACAATGAGCAGTTCTTC. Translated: CASSLGRGSYNEQFF.

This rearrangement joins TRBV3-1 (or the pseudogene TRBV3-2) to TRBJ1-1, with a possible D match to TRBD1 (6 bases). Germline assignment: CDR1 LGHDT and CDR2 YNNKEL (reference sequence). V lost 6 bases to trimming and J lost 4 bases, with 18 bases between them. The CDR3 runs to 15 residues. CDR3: CASRASGGQGTEAFF. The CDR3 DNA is TGTGCCAGCAGGGCCAGCGGGGGCCAGGGCACTGAAGCTTTCTTT.

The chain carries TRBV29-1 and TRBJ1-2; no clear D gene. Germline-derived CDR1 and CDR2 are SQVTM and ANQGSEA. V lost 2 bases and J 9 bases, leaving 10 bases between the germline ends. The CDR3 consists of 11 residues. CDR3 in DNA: TGCAGCGTTGAACAGGAAACACGCTACACCTTC. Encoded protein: CSVEQETRYTF.

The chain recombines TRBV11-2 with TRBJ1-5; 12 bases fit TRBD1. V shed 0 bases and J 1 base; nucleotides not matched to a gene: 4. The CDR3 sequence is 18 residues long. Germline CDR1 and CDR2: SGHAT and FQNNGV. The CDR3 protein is CASSLEGTGGISNQPQHF. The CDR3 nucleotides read TGTGCCAGCAGCTTAGAGGGGACAGGGGGCATAAGCAATCAGCCCCAGCATTTT.

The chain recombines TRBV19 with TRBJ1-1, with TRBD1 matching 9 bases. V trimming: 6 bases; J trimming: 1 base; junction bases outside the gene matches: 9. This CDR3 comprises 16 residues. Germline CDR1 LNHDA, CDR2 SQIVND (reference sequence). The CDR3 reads CASRDPGQGPNTEAFF. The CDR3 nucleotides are TGTGCCAGTAGAGATCCGGGACAGGGACCGAACACTGAAGCTTTCTTT. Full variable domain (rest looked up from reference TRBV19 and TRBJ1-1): DGGITQSPKYLFRKEGQNVTLSCEQNLNHDAMYWYRQDPGQGLRLIYYSQIVNDFQKGDIAEGYSVSREKKESFPLTVTSAQKNPTAFYLCASRDPGQGPNTEAFFGQGTRLTVV.

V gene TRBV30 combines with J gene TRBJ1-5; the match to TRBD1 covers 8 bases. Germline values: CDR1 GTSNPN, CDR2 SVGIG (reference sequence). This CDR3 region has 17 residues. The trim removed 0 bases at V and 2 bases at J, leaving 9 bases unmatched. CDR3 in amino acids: CAWSVLRTGFGNQPQHF. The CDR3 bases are TGTGCCTGGAGTGTACTGAGGACAGGGTTCGGCAATCAGCCCCAGCATTTT.

CDR3 in amino acids: CATSEGTSGRSEQYF. In nucleotides, the CDR3 is TGTGCCACCAGTGAAGGGACTAGCGGGAGGAGCGAGCAGTACTTC. This chain joins TRBV24-1 and TRBJ2-7, with 15 bases lining up with TRBD2. Germline trimming cut 4 bases from V and 6 bases from J; bases unmatched to any gene: 3. Germline-derived CDR1 and CDR2 are KGHDR and SFDVKD. The CDR3 spans 15 residues.

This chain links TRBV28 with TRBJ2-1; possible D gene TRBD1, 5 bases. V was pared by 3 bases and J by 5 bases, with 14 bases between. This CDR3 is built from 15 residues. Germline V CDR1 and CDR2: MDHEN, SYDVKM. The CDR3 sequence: CASSLGQTSNNEQFF. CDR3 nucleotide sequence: TGTGCCAGCAGTTTGGGGCAGACTTCTAACAATGAGCAGTTCTTC.

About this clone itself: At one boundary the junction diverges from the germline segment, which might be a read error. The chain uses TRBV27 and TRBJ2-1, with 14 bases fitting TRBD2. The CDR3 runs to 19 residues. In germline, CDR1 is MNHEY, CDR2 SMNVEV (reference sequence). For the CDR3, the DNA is TGTGCCAGCAATTTACAGGGACTAGCGGGAGCAGGGTCCTACAATGAGCAGTTCTTC. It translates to CASNLQGLAGAGSYNEQFF.

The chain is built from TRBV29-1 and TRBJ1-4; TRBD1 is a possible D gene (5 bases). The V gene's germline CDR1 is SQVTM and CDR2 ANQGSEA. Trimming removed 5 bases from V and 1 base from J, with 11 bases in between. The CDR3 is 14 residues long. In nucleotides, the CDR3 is TGCAGCGTTACTCAGGGAATAACTAATGAAAAACTGTTTTTT. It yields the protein CSVTQGITNEKLFF.

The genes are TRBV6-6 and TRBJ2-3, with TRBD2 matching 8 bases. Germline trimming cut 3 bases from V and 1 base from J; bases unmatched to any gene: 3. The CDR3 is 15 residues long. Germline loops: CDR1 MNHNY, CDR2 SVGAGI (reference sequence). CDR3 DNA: TGTGCCAGCAGTTATTCGGGGGGGGGCACAGATACGCAGTATTTT. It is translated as CASSYSGGGTDTQYF.

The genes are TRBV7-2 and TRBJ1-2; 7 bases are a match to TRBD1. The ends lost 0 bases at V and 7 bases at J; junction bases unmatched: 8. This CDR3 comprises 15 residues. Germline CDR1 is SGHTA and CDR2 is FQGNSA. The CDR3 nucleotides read TGTGCCAGCAGCTTAGCGCGTACAGGGGCGGGTGGCTACACCTTC. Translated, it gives CASSLARTGAGGYTF.

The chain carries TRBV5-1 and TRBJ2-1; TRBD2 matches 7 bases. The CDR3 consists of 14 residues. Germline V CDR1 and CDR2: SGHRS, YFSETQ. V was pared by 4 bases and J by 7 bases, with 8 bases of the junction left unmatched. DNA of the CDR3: TGCGCCAGCAGCACAGGCGGGAGCAAAAATGAGCAGTTCTTC. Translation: CASSTGGSKNEQFF.

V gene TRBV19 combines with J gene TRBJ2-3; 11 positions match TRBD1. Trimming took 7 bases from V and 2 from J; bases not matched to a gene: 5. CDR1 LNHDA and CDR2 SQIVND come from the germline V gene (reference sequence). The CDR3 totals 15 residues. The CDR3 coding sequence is TGTGCCAGTACCTCGGGACAGGGGGTCACAGATACGCAGTATTTT. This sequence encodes CASTSGQGVTDTQYF.

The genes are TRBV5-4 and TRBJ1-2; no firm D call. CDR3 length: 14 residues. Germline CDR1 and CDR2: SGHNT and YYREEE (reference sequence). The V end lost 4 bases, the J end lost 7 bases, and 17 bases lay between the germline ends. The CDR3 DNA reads TGTGCCAGCAGCGCTGGAAGTCTAGAGGGTGGCTACACCTTC. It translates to CASSAGSLEGGYTF.

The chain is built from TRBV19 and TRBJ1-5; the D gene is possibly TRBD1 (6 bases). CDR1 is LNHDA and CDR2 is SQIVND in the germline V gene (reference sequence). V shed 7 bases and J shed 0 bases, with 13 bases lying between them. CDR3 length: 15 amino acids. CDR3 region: CASTKDSYSNQPQHF. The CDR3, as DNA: TGTGCCAGTACCAAGGACAGCTATAGCAATCAGCCCCAGCATTTT.

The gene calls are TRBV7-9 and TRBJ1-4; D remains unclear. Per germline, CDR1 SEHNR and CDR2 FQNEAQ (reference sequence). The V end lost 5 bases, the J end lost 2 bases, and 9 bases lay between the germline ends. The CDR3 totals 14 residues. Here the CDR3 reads CASSDDTTNEKLFF. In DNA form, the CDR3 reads TGTGCCAGCAGCGACGACACTACTAATGAAAAACTGTTTTTT.

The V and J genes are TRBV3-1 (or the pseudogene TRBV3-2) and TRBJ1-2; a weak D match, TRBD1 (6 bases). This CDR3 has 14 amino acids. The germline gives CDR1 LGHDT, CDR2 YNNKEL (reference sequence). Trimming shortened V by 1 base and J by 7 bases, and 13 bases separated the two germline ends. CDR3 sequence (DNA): TGTGCCAGCAGCCAAGGCGGCAGGGGCCGTGGCTACACCTTC. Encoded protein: CASSQGGRGRGYTF.

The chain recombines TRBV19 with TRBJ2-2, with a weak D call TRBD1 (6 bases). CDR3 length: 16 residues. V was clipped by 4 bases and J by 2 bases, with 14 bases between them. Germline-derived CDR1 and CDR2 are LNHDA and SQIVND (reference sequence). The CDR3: CASSRGTRPNTGELFF. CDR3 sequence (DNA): TGTGCCAGTAGTAGGGGGACAAGACCTAACACCGGGGAGCTGTTTTTT.